This T cell receptor beta chain came from a study of glioma-infiltrating T cells. The study's findings and limits: CDR3 overlap between tissue and blood was very small.

This clonotype was seen ten or more times. The antigen remains undetermined. Amplification of TCR alpha and beta CDR3 regions from RNA used iRepertoire nested multiplex PCR. Via MiXCR, TCRdb re-called the multiplex PCR reads, giving one row per CDR3 protein. The sample lists around 99,000 distinct CDR3 sequences, around 25% occurring once. Sequencing was carried out using glioma tissue, nonneoplastic brain tissue, or PBMCs (not recorded which). The clonotype comes from a human donor with low-grade glioma or glioblastoma, undergoing nonglioma brain surgery, or in good health (not recorded which).

DNA for the CDR3: TGTGCCAGCAGCTTTGGCCAGTCTATGGATGAGCAGTTCTTC. Amino acids: CASSFGQSMDEQFF. The genes are TRBV7-9 and TRBJ2-1; D remains ambiguous. Germline V lookup: CDR1 SEHNR, CDR2 FQNEAQ (reference sequence). Trimming removed 3 bases from V and 8 bases from J, with 14 bases in between. This CDR3 has 14 amino acids. Combining the CDR3 with reference TRBV7-9 and TRBJ2-1 gives the whole variable domain DTGVSQNPRHKITKRGQNVTFRCDPISEHNRLYWYRQTLGQGPEFLTYFQNEAQLEKSRLLSDRFSAERPKGSFSTLEIQRTEQGDSAMYLCASSFGQSMDEQFFGPGTRLTVL.